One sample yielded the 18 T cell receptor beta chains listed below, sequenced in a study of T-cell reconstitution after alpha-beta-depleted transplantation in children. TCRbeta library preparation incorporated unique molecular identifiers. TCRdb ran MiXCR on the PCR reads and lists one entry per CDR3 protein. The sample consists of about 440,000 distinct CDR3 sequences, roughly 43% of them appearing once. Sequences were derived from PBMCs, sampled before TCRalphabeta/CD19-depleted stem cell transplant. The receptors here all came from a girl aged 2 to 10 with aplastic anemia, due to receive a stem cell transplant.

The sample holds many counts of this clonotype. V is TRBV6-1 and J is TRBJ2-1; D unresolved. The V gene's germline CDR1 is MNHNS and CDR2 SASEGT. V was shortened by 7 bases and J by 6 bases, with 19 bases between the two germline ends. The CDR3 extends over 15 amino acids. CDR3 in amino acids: CASTMSRGHGNEQFF. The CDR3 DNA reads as TGTGCCAGCACCATGAGCCGTGGGCACGGCAATGAGCAGTTCTTC.

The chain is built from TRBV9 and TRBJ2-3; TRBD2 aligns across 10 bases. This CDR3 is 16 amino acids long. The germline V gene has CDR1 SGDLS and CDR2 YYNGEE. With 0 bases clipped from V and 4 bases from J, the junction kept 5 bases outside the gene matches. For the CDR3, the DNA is TGTGCCAGCAGCGTAGCGCTAGCGGGAGACGCAGATACGCAGTATTTT. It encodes CASSVALAGDADTQYF.

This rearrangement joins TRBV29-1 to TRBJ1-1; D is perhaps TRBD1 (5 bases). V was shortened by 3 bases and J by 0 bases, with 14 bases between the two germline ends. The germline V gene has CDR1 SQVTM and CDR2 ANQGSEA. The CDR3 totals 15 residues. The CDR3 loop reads CSVDGRVNMNTEAFF. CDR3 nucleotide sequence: TGCAGCGTTGATGGCAGGGTGAACATGAACACTGAAGCTTTCTTT.

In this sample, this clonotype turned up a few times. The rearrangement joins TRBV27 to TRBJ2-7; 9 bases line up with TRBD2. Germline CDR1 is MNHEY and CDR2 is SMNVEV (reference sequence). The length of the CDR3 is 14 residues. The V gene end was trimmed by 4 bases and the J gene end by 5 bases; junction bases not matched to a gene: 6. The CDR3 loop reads CASSSLAGMHEQYF. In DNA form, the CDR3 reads TGTGCCAGCAGTTCTCTAGCGGGGATGCACGAGCAGTACTTC.

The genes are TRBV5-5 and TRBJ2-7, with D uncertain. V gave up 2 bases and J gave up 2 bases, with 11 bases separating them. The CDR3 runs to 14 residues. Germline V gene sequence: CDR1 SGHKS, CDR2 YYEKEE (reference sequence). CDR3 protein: CASSFAYGTYEQYF. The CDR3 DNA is TGTGCCAGCAGCTTTGCGTACGGAACCTACGAGCAGTACTTC.

DNA of the CDR3: TGCGCCAGCAGCTTGTTCGCCGCCCAAGAGACCCAGTACTTC. Translation gives CASSLFAAQETQYF. The rearrangement links TRBV5-1 to TRBJ2-5; no clear D. Germline CDR1 reads SGHRS; CDR2 reads YFSETQ. The CDR3 is made up of 14 amino acids. The V end lost 1 base, the J end lost 1 base, and 8 bases lay between the germline ends.

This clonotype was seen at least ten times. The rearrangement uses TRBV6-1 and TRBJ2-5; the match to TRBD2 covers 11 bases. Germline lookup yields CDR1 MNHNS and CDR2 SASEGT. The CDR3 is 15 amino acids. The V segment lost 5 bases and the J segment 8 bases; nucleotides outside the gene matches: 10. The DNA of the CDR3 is TGTGCCAGCAGTCAACCGGGACTAGCGGCCCCCACCCAGTACTTC. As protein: CASSQPGLAAPTQYF.

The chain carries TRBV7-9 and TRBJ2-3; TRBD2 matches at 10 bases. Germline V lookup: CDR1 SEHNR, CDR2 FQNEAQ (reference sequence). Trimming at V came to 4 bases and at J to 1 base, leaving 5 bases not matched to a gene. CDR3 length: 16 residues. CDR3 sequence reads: CASSSDGTSGTDTQYF. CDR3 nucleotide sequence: TGTGCCAGCAGCTCCGACGGGACTAGCGGCACAGATACGCAGTATTTT.

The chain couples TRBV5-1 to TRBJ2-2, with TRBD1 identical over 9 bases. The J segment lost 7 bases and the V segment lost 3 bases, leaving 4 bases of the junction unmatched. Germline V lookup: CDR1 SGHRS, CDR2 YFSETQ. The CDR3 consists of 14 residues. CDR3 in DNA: TGCGCCAGCAGCTCGGGACAGGGAAGCGGGGAGCTGTTTTTT. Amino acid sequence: CASSSGQGSGELFF.

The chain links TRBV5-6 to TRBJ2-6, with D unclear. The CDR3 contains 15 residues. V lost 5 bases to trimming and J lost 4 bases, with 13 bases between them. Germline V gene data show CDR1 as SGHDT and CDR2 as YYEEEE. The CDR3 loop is CASSRWALGANVLTF. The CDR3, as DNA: TGTGCCAGCAGTCGGTGGGCTCTAGGGGCCAACGTCCTGACTTTC.

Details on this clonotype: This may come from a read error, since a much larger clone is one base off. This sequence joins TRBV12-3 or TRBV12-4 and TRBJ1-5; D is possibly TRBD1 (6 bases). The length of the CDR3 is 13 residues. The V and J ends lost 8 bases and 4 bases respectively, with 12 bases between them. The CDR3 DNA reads TGTGCCAGCTGTTGGGGGGCAAATCAGCCCCAGCATTTT. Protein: CASCWGANQPQHF.

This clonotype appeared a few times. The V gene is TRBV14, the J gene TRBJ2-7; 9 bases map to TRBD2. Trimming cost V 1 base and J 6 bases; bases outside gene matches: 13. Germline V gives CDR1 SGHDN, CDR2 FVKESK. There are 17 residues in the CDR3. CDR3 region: CASSQVGVLAGVAEQYF. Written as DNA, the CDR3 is TGTGCCAGCAGCCAAGTAGGGGTCTTAGCGGGAGTTGCCGAGCAGTACTTC. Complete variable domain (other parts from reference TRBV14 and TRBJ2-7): EAGVTQFPSHSVIEKGQTVTLRCDPISGHDNLYWYRRVMGKEIKFLLHFVKESKQDESGMPNNRFLAERTGGTYSTLKVQPAELEDSGVYFCASSQVGVLAGVAEQYFGPGTRLTVT.

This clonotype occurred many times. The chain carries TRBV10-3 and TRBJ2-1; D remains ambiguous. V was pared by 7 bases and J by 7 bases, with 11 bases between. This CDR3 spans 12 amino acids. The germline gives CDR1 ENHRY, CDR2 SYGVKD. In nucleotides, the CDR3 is TGTGCCATCAAGGAATCCGGGAATGAGCAGTTCTTC. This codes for CAIKESGNEQFF.

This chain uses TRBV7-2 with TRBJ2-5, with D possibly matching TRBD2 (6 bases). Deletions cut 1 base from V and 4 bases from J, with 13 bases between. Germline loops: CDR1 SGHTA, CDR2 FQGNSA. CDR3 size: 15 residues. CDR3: CASSLEPGVAETQYF. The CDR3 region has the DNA TGTGCCAGCAGCTTAGAACCGGGAGTAGCAGAGACCCAGTACTTC. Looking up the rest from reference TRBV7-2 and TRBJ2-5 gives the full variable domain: GAGVSQSPSNKVTEKGKDVELRCDPISGHTALYWYRQSLGQGLEFLIYFQGNSAPDKSGLPSDRFSAERTGGSVSTLTIQRTQQEDSAVYLCASSLEPGVAETQYFGPGTRLLVL.

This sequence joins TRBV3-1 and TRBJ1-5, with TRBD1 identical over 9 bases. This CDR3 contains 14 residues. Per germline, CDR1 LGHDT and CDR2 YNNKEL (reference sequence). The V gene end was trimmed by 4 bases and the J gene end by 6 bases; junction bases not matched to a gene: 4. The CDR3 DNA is TGTGCCAGCAGCCGACAGGGGGGCACTCAGCCCCAGCATTTT. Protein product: CASSRQGGTQPQHF. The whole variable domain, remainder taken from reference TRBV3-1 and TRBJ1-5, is DTAVSQTPKYLVTQMGNDKSIKCEQNLGHDTMYWYKQDSKKFLKIMFSYNNKELIINETVPNRFSPKSPDKAHLNLHINSLELGDSAVYFCASSRQGGTQPQHFGDGTRLSIL.

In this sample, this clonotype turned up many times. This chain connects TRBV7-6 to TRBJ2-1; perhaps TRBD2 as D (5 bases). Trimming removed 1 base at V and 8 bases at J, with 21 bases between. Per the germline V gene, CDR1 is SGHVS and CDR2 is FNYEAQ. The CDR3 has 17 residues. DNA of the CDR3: TGTGCCAGCAGCTTAGGGAGGCTTGACGGGAAGTCGGATGAGCAGTTCTTC. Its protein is CASSLGRLDGKSDEQFF.

CDR3 protein: CASSLGTGGIQPQHF. The CDR3 nucleotides are TGTGCCAGCAGCCTCGGGACAGGGGGGATTCAGCCCCAGCATTTT. The chain carries TRBV3-1 and TRBJ1-5, with 11 bases fitting TRBD1. There are 15 residues in the CDR3. Germline CDR1 is LGHDT and CDR2 is YNNKEL (reference sequence). J gave up 6 bases and V 4 bases, and 5 bases lay outside the gene matches. Using reference TRBV3-1 and TRBJ1-5 for the parts outside the CDR3, the full variable domain is DTAVSQTPKYLVTQMGNDKSIKCEQNLGHDTMYWYKQDSKKFLKIMFSYNNKELIINETVPNRFSPKSPDKAHLNLHINSLELGDSAVYFCASSLGTGGIQPQHFGDGTRLSIL.

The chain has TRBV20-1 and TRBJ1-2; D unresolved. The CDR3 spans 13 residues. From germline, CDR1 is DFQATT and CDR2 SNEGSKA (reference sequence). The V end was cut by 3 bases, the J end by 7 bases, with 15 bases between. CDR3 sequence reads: CSASVTSGGGYTF. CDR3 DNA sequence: TGCAGTGCTAGCGTGACGTCGGGTGGTGGCTACACCTTC.